The 27 T cell receptor beta chains presented below share a single source sample, sequenced in a study of type 1 regulatory T cells (dated by TCRdb to about 2021). The antigens of these receptors remain unknown. Sequencing took place on an Illumina MiSeq. TCRdb reanalyzed the raw reads on its own, using fastp at Q25 for trimming and MiXCR for clone calling, and kept in-frame beta chains. Identical CDR3 protein sequences are pooled into one entry, listed with their most common genes and DNA. The sample table lists 60,000 to 70,000 distinct CDR3 sequences, almost 50% of them with a count of one. About 2.1% of the sample is in the top ten clones. The sample taken for sequencing was cultured non-Tr1 T cells, either the whole culture or a sorted T cell fraction (not recorded which). In the paper's terms, the cell subset or site label means: non-Tr1 population from the T-allo10 product. The source of these receptors is a human donor in good health.

This chain uses TRBV5-1 with TRBJ2-2; 10 nucleotides line up with TRBD1. This CDR3 spans 16 amino acids. Germline CDR1 reads SGHRS; CDR2 reads YFSETQ. Losses at the gene ends were 4 bases for V and 6 bases for J; bases not matched to a gene: 9. The CDR3 region has the DNA TGCGCCAGCAGCATTGGACAGGGGGGACATTCCGGGGAGCTGTTTTTT. Amino acids: CASSIGQGGHSGELFF.

V usage is TRBV20-1 and J usage is TRBJ1-3; unclear D gene. CDR3 length: 11 amino acids. Germline V gives CDR1 DFQATT, CDR2 SNEGSKA (reference sequence). V was cut by 8 bases and J by 4 bases, with 9 bases left in between. In nucleotides, the CDR3 is TGCAGTACCACGCGGGGAAACACCATATATTTT. Amino acids: CSTTRGNTIYF.

The chain uses TRBV6-6 and TRBJ2-1; TRBD2 agrees at 9 bases. This CDR3 has 15 residues. In germline, CDR1 is MNHNY, CDR2 SVGAGI (reference sequence). V shed 4 bases, J shed 6 bases, and the junction held 7 bases outside the gene matches. The CDR3 is CASSLQGTSINEQFF. The CDR3 nucleotides are TGTGCCAGCAGTTTACAAGGGACTAGCATCAATGAGCAGTTCTTC.

The chain couples TRBV12-3 or TRBV12-4 to TRBJ1-4; a possible D gene is TRBD1 (6 bases). The CDR3 is made up of 16 amino acids. Trimming removed 5 bases at V and 7 bases at J, with 20 bases between. The CDR3 reads CASSPRTGLEGEKLFF. The CDR3 DNA sequence: TGTGCCAGCAGTCCTCGAACAGGGCTAGAGGGTGAAAAACTGTTTTTT.

The gene calls are TRBV12-3 or TRBV12-4 and TRBJ1-5; 9 positions agree with TRBD1. There are 15 residues in the CDR3. V gave up 8 bases and J gave up 4 bases; unmatched junction bases: 9. The CDR3 DNA reads as TGTGCCAGCGACTTGGGACAGGGTGGTAATCAGCCCCAGCATTTT. Translation gives CASDLGQGGNQPQHF.

The chain links TRBV3-1 to TRBJ2-6; no clear D. The CDR3 is 15 residues long. Per the germline V gene, CDR1 is LGHDT and CDR2 is YNNKEL (reference sequence). Trimming pared 4 bases from V and 0 bases from J, leaving 7 bases between. The CDR3 DNA reads as TGTGCCAGCAGCCGACTGAACTCTGGGGCCAACGTCCTGACTTTC. Its protein is CASSRLNSGANVLTF.

J is TRBJ1-1 and V is TRBV5-6; no clear D gene. Germline CDR1 is SGHDT and CDR2 is YYEEEE. The length of the CDR3 is 14 residues. Trimming took off 1 base at V and 5 bases at J, with 12 bases between the two ends. CDR3 nucleotide sequence: TGTGCCAGCAGCTTGATCTCCAGTACGACTGAAGCTTTCTTT. This translates into CASSLISSTTEAFF. Looking up the rest from reference TRBV5-6 and TRBJ1-1 gives the full variable domain: DAGVTQSPTHLIKTRGQQVTLRCSPKSGHDTVSWYQQALGQGPQFIFQYYEEEERQRGNFPDRFSGHQFPNYSSELNVNALLLGDSALYLCASSLISSTTEAFFGQGTRLTVV.

This clonotype has more than one count but fewer than ten. The rearrangement joins TRBV2 to TRBJ2-6; possible D gene TRBD2, 6 bases. CDR3 length: 16 amino acids. Trimming took 8 bases from V and 0 from J, leaving 14 bases between them. Germline lookup yields CDR1 SNHLY and CDR2 FYNNEI. The chain's CDR3 is CASGGLLGSGANVLTF. CDR3 DNA: TGTGCCAGCGGGGGACTCCTCGGCTCTGGGGCCAACGTCCTGACTTTC.

This clonotype was counted between two and nine times. V gene TRBV20-1 combines with J gene TRBJ2-1; unclear D gene. The CDR3 spans 15 residues. Trimming shortened V by 4 bases and J by 2 bases, and 15 bases separated the two germline ends. Germline V lookup: CDR1 DFQATT, CDR2 SNEGSKA (reference sequence). The CDR3 is CSATQPKVAYNEQFF. Written as DNA, the CDR3 is TGCAGTGCTACACAACCGAAAGTGGCCTACAATGAGCAGTTCTTC.

This clonotype was counted only a few times. The gene calls are TRBV16 and TRBJ2-5, with D possibly TRBD2 on 5 matching bases. This CDR3 region has 14 residues. In germline, CDR1 is KGHSY, CDR2 FQNENV. V was cut by 0 bases and J by 4 bases, with 9 bases left in between. DNA for the CDR3: TGTGCCAGCAGCCAATCTAGCGCCGTAGAGACCCAGTACTTC. Translation: CASSQSSAVETQYF. Using reference TRBV16 and TRBJ2-5 for the parts outside the CDR3, the full variable domain is GEEVAQTPKHLVRGEGQKAKLYCAPIKGHSYVFWYQQVLKNEFKFLISFQNENVFDETGMPKERFSAKCLPNSPCSLEIQATKLEDSAVYFCASSQSSAVETQYFGPGTRLLVL.

The genes are TRBV6-1 and TRBJ2-3; D is ambiguous. Looked up from germline, CDR1 is MNHNS and CDR2 is SASEGT. CDR3 length: 14 residues. V lost 3 bases and J lost 3, with 10 bases in between. As DNA, the CDR3 is TGTGCCAGCAGTGATCCGGTCCGGACAGATACGCAGTATTTT. The encoded protein is CASSDPVRTDTQYF.

The count of this clonotype is one. This sequence joins TRBV28 and TRBJ2-3; D ambiguous. Trimming left V 5 bases short and J 2 bases short, with 8 bases between. The CDR3 has 13 amino acids. Germline V gene lookup returns CDR1 MDHEN and CDR2 SYDVKM. The DNA of the CDR3 is TGTGCCAGCAGTACGGGTAACACAGATACGCAGTATTTT. Residues: CASSTGNTDTQYF.

V gene TRBV2 combines with J gene TRBJ2-7; D may be TRBD1 (6 bases). Trimming removed 6 bases at V and 3 bases at J, with 18 bases between. This CDR3 is 15 amino acids long. The germline CDR1 and CDR2 sequences are SNHLY and FYNNEI. The DNA for the CDR3 is TGTGCCAGCAGCGACAGGAGAGGACAGAGCTACGAGCAGTACTTC. Translation gives CASSDRRGQSYEQYF.

The V gene is TRBV24-1, the J gene TRBJ2-1; 10 positions agree with TRBD2. Losses at the gene ends were 3 bases for V and 8 bases for J; bases not matched to a gene: 12. The CDR3 is 17 residues long. Germline V CDR1 and CDR2: KGHDR, SFDVKD. CDR3 in amino acids: CATSDIRGLAGADEQFF. The CDR3 DNA reads TGTGCCACCAGTGATATCCGAGGGCTAGCGGGGGCGGATGAGCAGTTCTTC.

In DNA form, the CDR3 reads TGTGCCAGCAGGAAGTCTTCGGGGGCGGGTGGGGAGCTGTTTTTT. This codes for CASRKSSGAGGELFF. V gene TRBV7-2 combines with J gene TRBJ2-2; D possibly matches TRBD1 or TRBD2 (6 bases each). Trimming cost V 6 bases and J 8 bases, with 19 bases left between them. CDR1 is SGHTA, CDR2 FQGNSA, per germline. CDR3 size: 15 residues.

The chain recombines TRBV20-1 with TRBJ2-1, with TRBD2 as a possible D gene (5 bases). V was pared by 6 bases and J by 9 bases, with 12 bases between. This CDR3 comprises 11 residues. CDR1 is DFQATT and CDR2 is SNEGSKA in the germline V gene (reference sequence). The chain's CDR3 is CSARTSSEQFF. The CDR3 DNA follows: TGCAGTGCGCGAACTAGTTCTGAGCAGTTCTTC.

This clonotype was counted a few times. The chain has TRBV19 and TRBJ1-6; D remains unclear. Germline CDR1 is LNHDA and CDR2 is SQIVND (reference sequence). There are 14 residues in the CDR3. V lost 10 bases and J 8 bases, leaving 18 bases between the germline ends. This CDR3 reads CATRYGVGDSPLHF. The CDR3 DNA is TGTGCCACCCGTTATGGGGTCGGGGATTCACCCCTCCACTTT.

The rearrangement links TRBV20-1 to TRBJ1-2; no reliable D call. CDR3 size: 15 residues. Germline values: CDR1 DFQATT, CDR2 SNEGSKA (reference sequence). V was shortened by 6 bases and J by 0 bases, with 17 bases between the two germline ends. The CDR3 is CSADLTPGTNYGYTF. In nucleotides, the CDR3 is TGCAGTGCCGACTTAACGCCTGGAACTAACTATGGCTACACCTTC.

This sequence joins TRBV7-2 and TRBJ2-3; D not certain. The CDR3 contains 12 residues. Deletions cut 3 bases from V and 2 bases from J, with 3 bases between. CDR1 is SGHTA and CDR2 is FQGNSA in the germline V gene. CDR3 DNA sequence: TGTGCCAGCAGCTTGGACACAGATACGCAGTATTTT. It is translated as CASSLDTDTQYF.

Only one count was recorded for this clonotype. The genes are TRBV4-1 and TRBJ1-2; 8 bases line up with TRBD1. This CDR3 has 13 amino acids. The junction had 6 bases not matched to a gene; V was cut back by 3 bases and J by 9 bases. Germline lookup yields CDR1 MGHRA and CDR2 YSYEKL. The CDR3 loop is CASSHWTGPSYTF. The CDR3 DNA sequence: TGCGCCAGCAGCCATTGGACAGGGCCCAGCTACACCTTC.

This sequence joins TRBV28 and TRBJ1-2; 8 nucleotides align to TRBD1. The V segment lost 5 bases and the J segment 8 bases; nucleotides outside the gene matches: 7. Per germline, CDR1 MDHEN and CDR2 SYDVKM. This CDR3 is built from 13 residues. CDR3 bases: TGTGCCAGCAGTCGGACAGGGTGGCTGGGCTACACCTTC. This gives the protein CASSRTGWLGYTF.

This clonotype is medium-sized by share. The chain carries TRBV4-3 and TRBJ1-1, with TRBD1 as a possible D gene (6 bases). Germline CDR1 is LGHNA and CDR2 is YSLEER. The CDR3 has 14 amino acids. Trimming shortened V by 4 bases and J by 1 base, and 10 bases separated the two germline ends. This chain's CDR3 is CASSLEQGNTEAFF. The CDR3 region has the DNA TGCGCCAGCAGCCTGGAACAGGGGAACACTGAAGCTTTCTTT.

This clonotype qualifies as medium-sized (0.01 to 0.1%). This rearrangement joins TRBV10-3 to TRBJ2-3; 7 positions agree with TRBD2. J was trimmed by 3 bases and V by 7 bases; bases with no gene match: 7. This CDR3 has 14 amino acids. Germline CDR1 reads ENHRY; CDR2 reads SYGVKD. The CDR3 nucleotides read TGTGCCATCACCGCGGGGGACGGGACAGATACGCAGTATTTT. This encodes CAITAGDGTDTQYF.

A few counts support this clonotype. The genes are TRBV28 and TRBJ2-7; 8 positions match TRBD1. The CDR3 is made up of 15 amino acids. With 8 bases clipped from V and 0 bases from J, the junction kept 9 bases outside the gene matches. The germline V gene has CDR1 MDHEN and CDR2 SYDVKM. The CDR3 sequence is CASCLGQAISYEQYF. The CDR3 DNA reads as TGTGCCAGCTGCCTGGGACAGGCAATCTCCTACGAGCAGTACTTC.

The chain has TRBV5-1 and TRBJ2-5, with 7 bases aligning to TRBD2. V was pared by 5 bases and J by 2 bases, with 9 bases of the junction left unmatched. The V gene's germline CDR1 is SGHRS and CDR2 YFSETQ. This CDR3 contains 15 residues. CDR3 residues: CASRQDSGGQETQYF. The CDR3 bases are TGCGCCAGCAGACAAGACTCGGGGGGACAAGAGACCCAGTACTTC.

CDR3 loop: CASSLGLAGSSTDTQYF. DNA for the CDR3: TGTGCCAGCAGTCTTGGGCTAGCGGGGAGTAGCACAGATACGCAGTATTTT. The rearrangement links TRBV25-1 to TRBJ2-3; 9 positions agree with TRBD2. The CDR3 consists of 17 residues. V lost 5 bases to trimming and J lost 0 bases; unmatched junction nucleotides: 9. Germline loops: CDR1 MGHDK, CDR2 SYGVNS.

The gene calls are TRBV20-1 and TRBJ1-2; weak D call: TRBD1 (5 bases). V lost 0 bases and J 6 bases, leaving 20 bases between the germline ends. CDR3 length equals 16 residues. CDR1 DFQATT and CDR2 SNEGSKA come from the germline V gene (reference sequence). CDR3 coding DNA: TGCAGTGCTAGAGATCCGGTTTCGGGGGTCCGCGATGGCTACACCTTC. Protein sequence: CSARDPVSGVRDGYTF.